This TCR beta chain was sequenced for a study of cytotoxic CD8 clonotypes in ibrutinib-treated CLL. Study results and caveats: Clonality went higher at ibrutinib response and then dropped back toward baseline at progression. On treatment, the uncommon public clonotypes contracted or remained stable.

In its sample, this clone was seen a few times. Its antigen is unknown. The length of the CDR3 is 15 residues. Germline CDR1 LNHDA, CDR2 SQIVND (reference sequence). The germline V and J ends were trimmed by 6 bases and 0 bases, with 11 bases remaining between them. A 1 in 200,000 to 1 in 1 million T cell depth was the sequencing target. Only in-frame clones appear in the TCRdb table, and some are missing; sequencing was by immunoSEQ multiplex PCR. The data contain roughly 40,000 clones, roughly three quarters of them singletons. This sequence originates from a human donor with chronic lymphocytic leukemia. The chain has TRBV19 and TRBJ2-2; D tentatively fits TRBD1 or TRBD2 (5 bases each). Sequenced here: PBMCs, sampled after 12 months of ibrutinib treatment. Here the CDR3 DNA reads TGTGCCAGTAGCTTGGGACGGCCGAACACCGGGGAGCTGTTTTTT. It codes for CASSLGRPNTGELFF. Variable domain in full (rest from reference TRBV19 and TRBJ2-2): DGGITQSPKYLFRKEGQNVTLSCEQNLNHDAMYWYRQDPGQGLRLIYYSQIVNDFQKGDIAEGYSVSREKKESFPLTVTSAQKNPTAFYLCASSLGRPNTGELFFGEGSRLTVL.